A selection of T cell receptor beta chains follows, all from one sample in a study of CD8 T cells in Susac syndrome. TCRdb ran MiXCR on the immunoSEQ multiplex PCR reads and lists one entry per CDR3 protein. The sample contains roughly 200,000 distinct CDR3 sequences, over 85% of which appear only once. Sequenced: CD4+ T cells from PBMCs. These TCRs come from a human donor in good health. Each CDR3 is given with its conserved first and last residue. Fields, in order: D gene, clone size, J gene, V gene, CDR3 protein, CDR3 DNA. D genes are given only for firm matches. Size is stated for part of the rows, as once, few or many counts, or as a class when the clone is expanded.

>NA|NA|TRBJ2-5|TRBV5-1
CASSFQGRQETQYF
TGCGCCAGCAGCTTTCAGGGACGGCAAGAGACCCAGTACTTC
>NA|NA|TRBJ2-7|TRBV20-1
CSAGKSGYEQYF
TGCAGTGCTGGGAAGAGTGGTTACGAGCAGTACTTC
>TRBD1|NA|TRBJ1-2|TRBV30
CAWSLGTDGGYTF
TGTGCCTGGAGCCTTGGGACAGATGGCGGCTACACCTTC
>TRBD1|NA|TRBJ1-2|TRBV9
CASSPRTGVQYGYTF
TGTGCCAGCAGCCCAAGGACAGGCGTCCAATATGGCTACACCTTC
>NA|NA|TRBJ2-6|TRBV15
CATSPPLAPEANVLTF
TGTGCCACCAGCCCTCCGTTGGCACCCGAGGCCAACGTCCTGACTTTC
>NA|NA|TRBJ2-7|TRBV18
CASSPPIGQGYEQYF
TGTGCCAGCTCACCACCGATTGGACAAGGATACGAGCAGTACTTC
>TRBD1|NA|TRBJ1-1|TRBV5-6
CASSLAPGGRAFF
TGTGCCAGCAGCTTGGCGCCAGGGGGCCGGGCTTTCTTT
>NA|NA|TRBJ2-7|TRBV7-2
CASSLRLAQSYEQYF
TGTGCCAGCAGCTTAAGGCTAGCGCAATCCTACGAGCAGTACTTC
>TRBD2|NA|TRBJ2-1|TRBV6-5
CASSYLSAGGKYNEQFF
TGTGCCAGCAGTTACCTGTCGGCGGGAGGCAAGTACAATGAGCAGTTCTTC
>NA|NA|TRBJ2-4|TRBV4-3
CASSHIGGENIQYF
TGCGCCAGCAGCCATATAGGGGGTGAAAACATTCAGTACTTC
>NA|NA|TRBJ1-1|TRBV28
CASRLLARDTEAFF
TGTGCCAGCAGACTCCTGGCAAGGGATACTGAAGCTTTCTTT
>NA|NA|TRBJ2-3|TRBV20-1
CSWSVAGTDTQYF
TGCAGCTGGTCGGTAGCGGGCACAGATACGCAGTATTTT
>NA|NA|TRBJ2-1|TRBV29-1
CSVGTPYNEQFF
TGCAGCGTCGGGACACCCTACAATGAGCAGTTCTTC
>NA|NA|TRBJ2-3|TRBV28
CASLGGGTDTQYF
TGTGCCAGCCTTGGGGGCGGCACAGATACGCAGTATTTT
>TRBD2|NA|TRBJ2-1|TRBV7-9
CASSWRAGGPYNEQFF
TGTGCCAGCAGCTGGAGGGCGGGAGGGCCTTACAATGAGCAGTTCTTC
>TRBD2|NA|TRBJ2-7|TRBV4-2
CASSQPGTSLYEQYF
TGTGCCAGCAGCCAACCCGGGACTAGTCTCTACGAGCAGTACTTC
>NA|NA|TRBJ1-5|TRBV4-3
CASSQDLGGIGQPQHF
TGCGCCAGCAGCCAAGATCTAGGAGGGATTGGTCAGCCCCAGCATTTT
>NA|NA|TRBJ2-1|TRBV6-5
CASSGEGVGLQFF
TGTGCCAGCAGTGGGGAAGGCGTTGGGTTGCAGTTCTTC
>NA|NA|TRBJ2-3|TRBV4-2
CASSQDGGGGTDTQYF
TGCGCCAGCAGCCAAGATGGTGGCGGGGGCACAGATACGCAGTATTTT
>NA|NA|TRBJ2-3|TRBV5-1
CASSLGAAEFTDTQYF
TGCGCCAGCAGCTTGGGGGCCGCGGAATTCACAGATACGCAGTATTTT
>TRBD1|NA|TRBJ1-5|TRBV6-2/TRBV6-3
CASSDSTGAPHNQPQHF
TGTGCCAGCAGTGACTCGACAGGGGCGCCCCACAATCAGCCCCAGCATTTT
>NA|few|TRBJ1-2|TRBV12-3/TRBV12-4
CASSLAGGYTF
TGTGCCAGCAGTCTAGCTGGTGGCTACACCTTC
>TRBD1|NA|TRBJ1-5|TRBV15
CATSREQGDGQPQHF
TGTGCCACCAGCAGGGAGCAGGGGGACGGACAGCCCCAGCATTTT
>NA|NA|TRBJ2-5|TRBV18
CASSPSGHETQYF
TGTGCCAGCTCACCTTCGGGACACGAGACCCAGTACTTC
>NA|NA|TRBJ1-5|TRBV19
CASSIWQNNQPQHF
TGTGCCAGTAGTATTTGGCAGAATAATCAGCCCCAGCATTTT
>NA|NA|TRBJ1-2|TRBV30
CAWMRPLGYGYTF
TGTGCCTGGATGAGACCCTTGGGCTATGGCTACACCTTC
>NA|NA|TRBJ2-7|TRBV7-2
CASSLPGGGHEQYF
TGTGCCAGCAGCTTACCGGGAGGGGGCCACGAGCAGTACTTC
>TRBD1|NA|TRBJ2-3|TRBV20-1
CSAHGLGQGLDTQYF
TGCAGTGCTCATGGCCTCGGACAGGGCCTAGATACGCAGTATTTT
>NA|NA|TRBJ2-1|TRBV30
CAWSLFSREQFF
TGTGCCTGGAGTTTGTTCTCGCGGGAGCAGTTCTTC
>NA|NA|TRBJ2-5|TRBV5-1
CASSLGSGETQYF
TGCGCCAGCAGCTTAGGCAGTGGGGAGACCCAGTACTTC
>NA|NA|TRBJ2-1|TRBV24-1
CATSDLAGAGEQFF
TGTGCCACCAGTGATTTGGCAGGGGCAGGTGAGCAGTTCTTC
>NA|NA|TRBJ1-1|TRBV27
CASSLMAVMSGTEAFF
TGTGCCAGCAGTTTAATGGCAGTAATGTCGGGCACTGAAGCTTTCTTT
>TRBD2|NA|TRBJ2-3|TRBV29-1
CSVRLGLAVIDTQYF
TGCAGCGTTCGCCTAGGCCTAGCGGTCATAGATACGCAGTATTTT
>TRBD1|NA|TRBJ2-5|TRBV6-2/TRBV6-3
CASLPWTGGGETQYF
TGTGCCAGCCTTCCTTGGACAGGGGGCGGAGAGACCCAGTACTTC
>NA|NA|TRBJ1-2|TRBV12-3/TRBV12-4
CASTTRGYNYGYTF
TGTGCCAGCACCACGAGGGGTTATAACTATGGCTACACCTTC
>NA|NA|TRBJ2-7|TRBV20-1
CSANGGGSIVDEQYF
TGCAGTGCCAACGGAGGGGGCAGCATAGTCGACGAGCAGTACTTC
>NA|NA|TRBJ2-5|TRBV18
CASSPQRLEETQYF
TGTGCCAGCTCACCCCAACGGCTAGAAGAGACCCAGTACTTC